This record covers a single TCR beta chain. The antigen remains unidentified. The PCR used 60 Vbeta and 13 Jbeta primers. Only in-frame clones appear in the TCRdb table, and some are missing; sequencing was by immunoSEQ multiplex PCR. This sample contains around 74,000 clones. Germline V gene lookup returns CDR1 SGHDT and CDR2 YYEEEE. V was cut by 0 bases and J by 5 bases, with 11 bases left in between. The length of the CDR3 is 14 residues. This entry comes from a study of cytomegalovirus exposure and HLA in healthy donors. Study-wide results and caveats: Data from an earlier analysis indicated that most TCR beta V segments were productive either about 90% or about 30% of the time. Many donors carried some public TCRs, although rarity characterized most TCR sequences. In vitro data verified a few CMV-associated chains as specific for CMV antigens.

The chain carries TRBV5-6 and TRBJ2-5, with D tentatively TRBD1 (5 bases). The sequenced sample consisted of PBMCs. This clonotype originated in a man aged 30 to 45 in good health and CMV-seronegative. This CDR3 reads CASSLGQGLETQYF. The CDR3 bases are TGTGCCAGCAGCTTGGGCCAGGGATTGGAGACCCAGTACTTC.